This record concerns one T cell receptor (beta chain) sequence. This receptor's antigen is unknown. No base quality information exists; no much larger clone differs at one position. High-throughput TCR beta sequencing profiled peripheral blood CD8+ and CD4+ T cells from healthy donors, Susac syndrome patients and multiple sclerosis patients. Recently defined diagnostic criteria for definite or probable disease were met by the Susac syndrome patients. Bulk CD8+ and CD4+ T cells were purified by magnetic negative isolation, while CD8+ TEMRA cells were enriched using FACS. Blood was drawn into EDTA tubes, processed within 24 hours, and PBMCs were isolated by density gradient centrifugation. PBMCs intended for TCR sequencing were cryopreserved in liquid nitrogen and thawed later in a water bath at 37 degrees C. The sorted or isolated CD4+, CD8+ and CD8+ TEMRA cells had a purity of 90% or higher. RNA was extracted with the RNeasy kit and about 0.45 to 1 ug was reverse transcribed using random hexamers. The immunoSEQ multiplex PCR assay, which covers 54 Vbeta and 13 Jbeta segments, was used to amplify TCR beta CDR3 regions. PCR amplification bias was corrected by using a synthetic template baseline for primer optimization and computational correction. As for the authors' bioinformatics: Reads were annotated to V, D and J genes according to IMGT and were analyzed with immunoSEQ Analyzer, with only productive sequences retained. Clonality was computed as one minus Shannon entropy normalized by log2 of the number of productive unique sequences. For each patient and control, public and private clones were evaluated among the 100 most prevalent clones. A clone was defined as Susac-specific if it was absent from the healthy and MS cohorts, from over a thousand published viral clones and from other ImmuneACCESS disease sequences. TCRdb reran the public reads through fastp at Q25 and MiXCR, keeping productive beta chains. Each entry merges the rows of one CDR3 protein and shows their most common DNA and genes. TCRdb's processing, not the authors', yielded these V and J calls. Recorded for this sample are over 150,000 distinct CDR3 sequences; more than 95% of them occurred a single time. The biggest ten clones account for around 0.12% of the sample.

The sample comes from a study of CD8 T cells in Susac syndrome (dated by TCRdb to between 2019 and 2020). Regarding the complete study: Among the Susac syndrome patients who were sequenced, clinically active disease was present in six and clinical remission was observed in fewer than ten. At blood withdrawal, Susac syndrome patients were either therapy-naive, taking corticosteroids (in some cases with IVIg as well), or taking IVIg alone. Repertoire sequencing was used to test whether CD8+ T cell activation and differentiation in Susac syndrome was antigen driven. Overall study outcomes, separate from this receptor: The study acknowledged that relatively few individuals were included in the TCR sequencing and HLA analysis. In patients with Susac syndrome, the CD4+ T cell repertoire showed no detectable clonal expansion.

Via the germline V gene (reference sequence), CDR1 is DFQATT and CDR2 SNEGSKA. Inclusive of the bounding cysteine and phenylalanine, the CDR3 is 14 residues long. The read is trimmed to its CDR3 DNA, 42 bases read in frame from base 1. The germline V and J ends show losses of 6 bases and 0 bases respectively, and no gene match explains 4 bases of the junction. Source material: CD4+ T cells from PBMCs. The chain joins TRBV20-1 to TRBJ1-1, with 10 junctional bases fitting TRBD1. The source of this sequence is a human donor with Susac syndrome. The encoded CDR3 is CSARTGGVNTEAFF. Here is the DNA: TGCAGTGCCCGGACAGGGGGGGTGAACACTGAAGCTTTCTTT.